Listed here is a single T cell receptor (beta chain). This clone was seen only once. It lacks a known antigen. No base-level quality is on record; no much larger clone is a single base apart. The data originate from a study of OX40 agonist ivuxolimab in advanced cancers. A note on the overall study: Ivuxolimab, which targeted the costimulatory receptor OX40 (CD134), was an agonistic, fully human IgG2 monoclonal antibody. Intravenous ivuxolimab was administered to patients every 2 weeks at six dose levels: 0.01, 0.1, 0.3, 1.5, 3 and 10 mg/kg. Of the 52 patients in dose escalation, 19 had hepatocellular carcinoma, some 15 had melanoma, 9 had renal cell carcinoma and 9 had head and neck cancer. A male proportion of 82.7% and a mean age of roughly 58 years, ranging from about 20 to 85, were recorded for the dose-escalation cohort. Prior anti-PD-1, anti-PD-L1 or anti-CTLA-4 therapy was permitted, and checkpoint inhibitors had been received by about two fifths of dose-escalation patients. Partial responses were achieved by three dose-escalation patients, of whom one had hepatocellular carcinoma and two had cutaneous melanoma. Peripheral TCRbeta sequencing was intended to test whether TCR sequence diversity was altered and clonal T-cell expansion was caused by ivuxolimab. The monotherapy dose-escalation portion (N ≈ 52 patients) of the phase I ivuxolimab trial is reported in the paper.

To sequence the TCRbeta CDR3 region, genomic DNA was isolated from the sorted cells. TCRbeta CDR3 regions were sequenced using the immunoSEQ Assay. TCRdb retrieved this table from immuneACCESS and kept in-frame rearrangements only. Not all clones are present; in checked studies, unresolved V genes account for under half, and no reason is known for the remainder. This sample gives about 96,000 clones in total; less than 95% of them show up just once. Clones ranked in the top ten supply around 1.6% of the sample. The CDR1 and CDR2 encoded by the germline V gene are MNHNS and SASEGT. The cysteine opens and the phenylalanine closes a CDR3 of 16 amino acids. The entry retains the CDR3 DNA only, 48 bases that are in frame from base 1. For this chain, trimming is 4 bases at the V end and 5 bases at the J end, and the number of junction bases without a gene match is 10. Points the paper makes about the study in general: On average, CD8+ T cells showed more expanded clones than CD4+ T cells after ivuxolimab. The antigen specificity of the clonally expanded peripheral T cells was not determined. At doses of 0.1 to 3.0 mg/kg, clonal expansion of both CD4+ and CD8+ T cells in blood was seen between baseline and week 6. In partial responders in the 0.1-3.0 mg/kg groups, normalized peripheral clonal expansion was found to be among the lowest, especially among CD8+ T cells. Low levels of normalized T-cell clonal expansion were also shown by some nonresponding patients.

The trial excluded patients who had a history of autoimmune disease or who were on systemic immunosuppression. Peripheral blood for TCR sequencing was collected from all dose cohorts at baseline, on cycle 4 day 1, and on cycle 7 day 1. The samples were drawn from a first-in-human, open-label, multicenter phase I dose-escalation trial of ivuxolimab. The trial enrolled adults with locally advanced or metastatic head and neck squamous cell, hepatocellular, melanoma or renal cell carcinoma. CD4+ and CD8+ T cells were sorted separately from peripheral blood before TCR sequencing. The receptor comes from an adult with an advanced solid tumor such as melanoma, head and neck, liver or kidney cancer. Here the sequenced sample was CD4+ or CD8+ T cells sorted from blood, taken in a trial of the OX40 agonist ivuxolimab. The chain is encoded by TRBV6-1 joined to TRBJ2-5, and 10 junction bases match TRBD2. CDR3 sequence: CASSVFLAGVRETQYF. The DNA sequence is TGTGCCAGCAGTGTTTTTCTAGCGGGAGTTCGGGAGACCCAGTACTTC.